Sequencing of this T cell receptor (beta chain) was carried out in a study of blood T cell repertoires in COVID-19. On the study more broadly: The samples span acute and convalescent COVID-19 from the United States, Italy and Spain. T cells, B-cell-depleted T cells, or PBMCs provided the cDNA or gDNA that served as material.

In the original analysis: Counts of nucleated cells, estimated from reference gene primer amplification, were obtained. The table came from immunoSEQ multiplex PCR; TCRdb's copy has only in-frame clones and leaves some out. V, J and clone size reflect that table, while D and trimming were determined from the DNA. Of over 150,000 clones listed, 86% are singletons. This CDR3 region has 14 residues. V trimming: 5 bases; J trimming: 3 bases; junction bases outside the gene matches: 4. Germline V lookup: CDR1 GTSNPN, CDR2 SVGIG (reference sequence). This clone was recorded only once. The TCR originated in a man in his 70s with active or convalescent COVID-19. V and J are TRBV30 and TRBJ1-6; 7 positions agree with TRBD1. Sequenced sample: peripheral blood. The CDR3 DNA follows: TGTGCCTGGGTACCAGGGGGCTATAATTCACCCCTCCACTTT. Protein: CAWVPGGYNSPLHF.